The T cell receptor beta chain under discussion was sequenced for a study of T cell repertoires in ileal Crohn's disease. Overall study context: Operated complications were stricturing disease (about 60%) and penetrating disease (about 39%). General study points: Mucosal expansions were suggested to be mainly CD8 T cells.

With 5 bases clipped from V and 5 bases from J, the junction kept 9 bases outside the gene matches. Germline V gene sequence: CDR1 MDHEN, CDR2 SYDVKM. The CDR3 has 16 amino acids. For this clone: Its matching antigen is unknown.

TCRB immunosequencing input was about 520 nanograms of biopsy DNA per sample. Libraries were prepared by immunoSEQ multiplex PCR; TCRdb keeps only in-frame clonotypes and omits some of them. The table shows approximately 17,000 clones, with 70% to 90% occurring only once. The material sequenced was ileal tissue. The V gene is TRBV28, the J gene TRBJ2-2; 9 nucleotides match TRBD1. This receptor was obtained from an adult with Crohn's disease. The CDR3 DNA sequence: TGTGCCAGCAGTGTAGGGACAGGGACGTTGACCGGGGAGCTGTTTTTT. Protein sequence: CASSVGTGTLTGELFF.